Listed below are T cell receptor beta chains from one sample, sequenced in a study of regulatory T cells in long-lasting Graves disease. TCRdb reprocessed the multiplex PCR reads with MiXCR, giving one entry per CDR3 protein. Of 400,000 to 650,000 distinct CDR3 sequences in the sample, about 16% were seen once. The data were also submitted as part of a second study, on T cells in Graves' hyperthyroidism and ophthalmopathy.

The sample was peripheral blood mononuclear cells (PBMCs), taken at new diagnosis, from a patient treated with antithyroid drugs. The receptors were sampled from a woman aged 40-60 years with Graves disease. Each CDR3 is given with its conserved first and last residue. The D gene is left open where the match is weak. Where a row states a size, it is once, few, many or the class of an expanded clone; other rows omit it.

>NA|TRBJ1-1|NA|TRBV20-1
TGCAGTGCTTTTTTCACGAACACTGAAGCTTTCTTT
CSAFFTNTEAFF
>many|TRBJ1-5|NA|TRBV30
TGTGCCTGGACCGTCGGAGTCAATCAGCCCCAGCATTTT
CAWTVGVNQPQHF
>NA|TRBJ1-5|NA|TRBV28
TGTGCCAGCAGTTACGGGTGGGGGAATCAGCCCCAGCATTTT
CASSYGWGNQPQHF
>few|TRBJ1-1|NA|TRBV20-1
TGCAGTGCTAGAGATATGGGGGTTCGGACTGAAGCTTTCTTT
CSARDMGVRTEAFF
>NA|TRBJ2-4|TRBD1|TRBV27
TGTGCCAGCAGTTCCCTCGGGACAGGGGATAAAAACATTCAGTACTTC
CASSSLGTGDKNIQYF
>NA|TRBJ1-2|NA|TRBV9
TGTGCCAGTAAAATAGCAGGGTTTCCTGGCTACACCTTC
CASKIAGFPGYTF
>few|TRBJ2-1|NA|TRBV7-3
TGTGCCAGCAGCCGCGGAGGGGATTACAATGAGCAGTTCTTC
CASSRGGDYNEQFF
>few|TRBJ1-4|NA|TRBV15
TGTGCCACCAGCTGGACTCTGTCGGGAGAAAAACTGTTTTTT
CATSWTLSGEKLFF
>many|TRBJ2-7|NA|TRBV12-3/TRBV12-4
TGTGCCAGCAGTTTCGGACCGACCGACGAGCAGTACTTC
CASSFGPTDEQYF
>many|TRBJ2-7|TRBD2|TRBV9
TGTGCCAGCAGCTCGAGCGGGGCAGCTGGTTCCTACGAGCAGTACTTC
CASSSSGAAGSYEQYF
>many|TRBJ2-3|TRBD1|TRBV2
TGTGCCAGCAGCGGGACAGGGGTGAGCACAGATACGCAGTATTTT
CASSGTGVSTDTQYF
>many|TRBJ1-1|NA|TRBV24-1
TGTGCCACCAGTGGCTCCTTGAACACTGAAGCTTTCTTT
CATSGSLNTEAFF
>many|TRBJ2-1|TRBD2|TRBV15
TGTGCCACCAGCGGCGGGACTACCTTTAACAATGAGCAGTTCTTC
CATSGGTTFNNEQFF
>many|TRBJ2-1|NA|TRBV6-1
TGTGCCAGCAGTGGAGGACAGTTATACTCCTACAATGAGCAGTTCTTC
CASSGGQLYSYNEQFF
>few|TRBJ1-1|NA|TRBV19
TGTGCCAGTATTCCAGGGTTCAGCACTGAAGCTTTCTTT
CASIPGFSTEAFF
>NA|TRBJ2-3|TRBD1|TRBV10-2
TGCGCCAGCAGTCCATCCGACAGGGGTTACACAGATACGCAGTATTTT
CASSPSDRGYTDTQYF
>NA|TRBJ2-5|NA|TRBV4-1
TGCGCCAGCAGCCAAGGACTGTCGGACGAGACCCAGTACTTC
CASSQGLSDETQYF
>NA|TRBJ2-1|NA|TRBV6-4
TGTGCCAGCAGTGCCCTCGGGGGCTCCTACAATGAGCAGTTCTTC
CASSALGGSYNEQFF
>NA|TRBJ1-5|NA|TRBV2
TGTGCCAGCACTAGGGGCGAGAATCAGCCCCAGCATTTT
CASTRGENQPQHF
>NA|TRBJ1-1|NA|TRBV14
TGTGCCAGCAGCCTTCCCGGGACCGGGAGAAACACTGAAGCTTTCTTT
CASSLPGTGRNTEAFF
>few|TRBJ2-1|TRBD2|TRBV20-1
TGCAGTGCTAGAGGGGGAATAGGACTAGCGGCAAGGGATGAGCAGTTCTTC
CSARGGIGLAARDEQFF
>few|TRBJ1-4|NA|TRBV12-3/TRBV12-4
TGTGCCAGCAGTCCCTCGGAGGGGACTGAAAAACTGTTTTTT
CASSPSEGTEKLFF
>NA|TRBJ2-7|NA|TRBV20-1
TGCAGTGCGCAACTCTCACACTACGAGCAGTACTTC
CSAQLSHYEQYF
>many|TRBJ1-6|NA|TRBV25-1
TGTGCCAGCAGTGTGGGCTCCTATAATTCACCCCTCCACTTT
CASSVGSYNSPLHF
>many|TRBJ2-7|TRBD1|TRBV6-1
TGTGCCAGCAGTGTCGAGACAGGGTACTACGAGCAGTACTTC
CASSVETGYYEQYF
>few|TRBJ1-6|TRBD1|TRBV12-3/TRBV12-4
TGTGCCAGCAGTGGGGACAGACATAATTCACCCCTCCACTTT
CASSGDRHNSPLHF
>few|TRBJ2-3|NA|TRBV6-1
TGTGCCACCACGGGACTTTGGGTGGGCACAGATACGCAGTATTTT
CATTGLWVGTDTQYF
>many|TRBJ1-1|NA|TRBV5-1
TGCGCCAGCAGCTTGGCCCAGGGACTGGGCACTGAAGCTTTCTTT
CASSLAQGLGTEAFF
>many|TRBJ1-2|TRBD1|TRBV5-1
TGCGCCAGCAGCTTCGGACAGGAGACCAGCTATGGCTACACCTTC
CASSFGQETSYGYTF
>few|TRBJ1-2|NA|TRBV19
TGTGCCAGTACCCCCTCGGGGGTGGAGGGCTACACCTTC
CASTPSGVEGYTF
>many|TRBJ2-1|NA|TRBV29-1
TGCAGCGTTGAGACAGACGCTGAGCAGTTCTTC
CSVETDAEQFF
>NA|TRBJ1-6|NA|TRBV12-5
TGTGCTAGTGTTTTGGGAGGGGCCTGGGATTCACCCCTCCACTTT
CASVLGGAWDSPLHF
>many|TRBJ1-1|TRBD1|TRBV5-1
TGCGCCAGCAGCCTATATGGCGGGACAGGGGGCACTGAAGCTTTCTTT
CASSLYGGTGGTEAFF